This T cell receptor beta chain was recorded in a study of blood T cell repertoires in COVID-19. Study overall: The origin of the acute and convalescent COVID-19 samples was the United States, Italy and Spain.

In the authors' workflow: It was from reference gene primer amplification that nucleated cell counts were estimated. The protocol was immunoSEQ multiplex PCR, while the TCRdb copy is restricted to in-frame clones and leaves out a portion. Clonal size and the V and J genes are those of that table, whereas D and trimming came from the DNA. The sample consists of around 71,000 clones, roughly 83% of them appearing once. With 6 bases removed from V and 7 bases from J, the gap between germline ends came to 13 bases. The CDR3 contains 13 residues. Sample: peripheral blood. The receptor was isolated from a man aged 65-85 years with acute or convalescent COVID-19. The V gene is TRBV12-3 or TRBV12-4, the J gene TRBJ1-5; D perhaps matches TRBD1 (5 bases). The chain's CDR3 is CASSSGFRQPQHF. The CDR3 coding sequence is TGTGCCAGCAGCTCAGGGTTTAGACAGCCCCAGCATTTT.